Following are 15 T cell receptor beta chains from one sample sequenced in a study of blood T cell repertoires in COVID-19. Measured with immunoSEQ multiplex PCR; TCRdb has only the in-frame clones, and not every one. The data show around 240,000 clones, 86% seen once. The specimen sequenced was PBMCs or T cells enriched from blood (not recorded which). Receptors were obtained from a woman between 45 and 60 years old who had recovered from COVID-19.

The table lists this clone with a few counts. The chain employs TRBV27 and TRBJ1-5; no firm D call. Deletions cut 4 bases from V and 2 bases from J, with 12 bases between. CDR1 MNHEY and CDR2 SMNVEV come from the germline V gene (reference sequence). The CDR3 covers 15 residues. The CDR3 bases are TGTGCCAGCAGTTCGATCAGGTACGGCAATCAGCCCCAGCATTTT. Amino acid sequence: CASSSIRYGNQPQHF.

CDR3 region: CASSSPYTGELFF. CDR3 coding DNA: TGCGCCAGCAGCTCCCCATACACCGGGGAGCTGTTTTTT. The V and J genes are TRBV5-1 and TRBJ2-2; D uncertain. V was shortened by 3 bases and J by 3 bases, with 6 bases between the two germline ends. The CDR3 contains 13 residues. The germline V gene encodes CDR1 SGHRS and CDR2 YFSETQ.

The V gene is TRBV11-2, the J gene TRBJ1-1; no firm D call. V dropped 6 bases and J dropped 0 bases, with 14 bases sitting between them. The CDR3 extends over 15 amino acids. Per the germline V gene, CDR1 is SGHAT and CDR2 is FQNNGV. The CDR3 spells CASSPTAAMNTEAFF. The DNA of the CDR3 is TGTGCCAGCAGTCCTACTGCGGCGATGAACACTGAAGCTTTCTTT.

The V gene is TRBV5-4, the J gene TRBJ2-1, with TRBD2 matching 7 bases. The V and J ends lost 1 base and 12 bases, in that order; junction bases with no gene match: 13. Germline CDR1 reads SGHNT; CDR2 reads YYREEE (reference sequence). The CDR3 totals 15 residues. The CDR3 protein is CASSLRLAESNGQFF. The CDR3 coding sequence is TGTGCCAGCAGCTTGCGGCTAGCGGAGTCCAACGGGCAGTTCTTC.

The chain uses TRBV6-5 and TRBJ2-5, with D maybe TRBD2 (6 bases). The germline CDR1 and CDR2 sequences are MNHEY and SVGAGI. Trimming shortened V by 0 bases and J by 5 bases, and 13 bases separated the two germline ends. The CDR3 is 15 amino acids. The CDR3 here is CASSYSRLVVETQYF. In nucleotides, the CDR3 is TGTGCCAGCAGTTACTCGCGACTAGTGGTGGAGACCCAGTACTTC.

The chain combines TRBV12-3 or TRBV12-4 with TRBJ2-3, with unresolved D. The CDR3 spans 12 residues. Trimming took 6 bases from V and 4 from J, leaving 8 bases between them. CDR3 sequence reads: CASSPLPDTQYF. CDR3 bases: TGTGCCAGCAGCCCCCTACCAGATACGCAGTATTTT.

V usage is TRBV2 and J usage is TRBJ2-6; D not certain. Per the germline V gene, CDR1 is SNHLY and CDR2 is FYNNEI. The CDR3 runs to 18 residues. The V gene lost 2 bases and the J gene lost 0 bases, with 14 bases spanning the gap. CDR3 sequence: CASSEPRLQNSGANVLTF. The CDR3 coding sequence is TGTGCCAGCAGTGAACCTCGCTTACAGAACTCTGGGGCCAACGTCCTGACTTTC.

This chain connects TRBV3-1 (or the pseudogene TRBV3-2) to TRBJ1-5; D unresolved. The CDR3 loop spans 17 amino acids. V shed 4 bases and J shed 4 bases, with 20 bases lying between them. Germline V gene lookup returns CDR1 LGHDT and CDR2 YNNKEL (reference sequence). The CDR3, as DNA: TGTGCCAGCAGCCTTGGGCGAACGGGAATAGGGAATCAGCCCCAGCATTTT. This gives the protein CASSLGRTGIGNQPQHF.

The CDR3 DNA sequence: TGCGCCAGCAGCCCCAGGGAAGTTGGGGATGAAAAACTGTTTTTT. Translating it yields CASSPREVGDEKLFF. This sequence joins TRBV5-1 and TRBJ1-4; maybe TRBD1 (5 bases). The germline V gene has CDR1 SGHRS and CDR2 YFSETQ. The CDR3 loop spans 15 amino acids. V gave up 4 bases and J gave up 6 bases, with 16 bases separating them.

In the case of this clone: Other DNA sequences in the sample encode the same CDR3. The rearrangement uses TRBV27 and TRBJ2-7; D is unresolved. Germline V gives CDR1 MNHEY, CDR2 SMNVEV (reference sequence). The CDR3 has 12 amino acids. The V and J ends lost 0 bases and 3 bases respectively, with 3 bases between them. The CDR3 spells CASSLSGYEQYF. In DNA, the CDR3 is TGTGCCAGCAGTTTATCCGGCTACGAGCAGTACTTC.

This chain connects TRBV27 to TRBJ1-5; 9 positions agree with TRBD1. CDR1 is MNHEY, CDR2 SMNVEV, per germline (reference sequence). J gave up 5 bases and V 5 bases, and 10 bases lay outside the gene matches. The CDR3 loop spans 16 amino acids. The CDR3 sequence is CASSPKGQGRHQPQHF. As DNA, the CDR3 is TGTGCCAGCAGTCCTAAAGGACAGGGGAGGCATCAGCCCCAGCATTTT.

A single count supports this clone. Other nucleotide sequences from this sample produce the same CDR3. The DNA for the CDR3 is TGTGCCAGCAGTTTAAACAGCTATTACGAGCAGTACTTC. It yields the protein CASSLNSYYEQYF. The rearrangement uses TRBV27 and TRBJ2-7; D call uncertain. Germline values: CDR1 MNHEY, CDR2 SMNVEV (reference sequence). V was shortened by 2 bases and J by 4 bases, with 9 bases between the two germline ends. This CDR3 has 13 amino acids.

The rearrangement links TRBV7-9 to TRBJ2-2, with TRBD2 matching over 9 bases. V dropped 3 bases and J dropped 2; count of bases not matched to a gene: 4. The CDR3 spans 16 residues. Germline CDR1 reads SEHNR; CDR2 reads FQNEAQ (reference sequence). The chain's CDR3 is CASSFSGGTNTGELFF. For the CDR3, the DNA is TGTGCCAGCAGCTTCAGCGGGGGGACTAACACCGGGGAGCTGTTTTTT.

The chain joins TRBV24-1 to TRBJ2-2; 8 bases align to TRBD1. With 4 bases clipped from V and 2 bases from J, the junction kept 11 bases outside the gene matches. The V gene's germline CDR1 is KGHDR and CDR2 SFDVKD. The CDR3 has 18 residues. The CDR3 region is CATSDRRAGQGNTGELFF. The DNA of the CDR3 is TGTGCCACCAGTGACCGGCGAGCCGGACAGGGCAACACCGGGGAGCTGTTTTTT.

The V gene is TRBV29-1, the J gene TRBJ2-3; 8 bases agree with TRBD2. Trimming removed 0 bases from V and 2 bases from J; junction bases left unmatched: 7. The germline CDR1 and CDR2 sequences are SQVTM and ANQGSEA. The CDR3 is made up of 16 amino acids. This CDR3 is CSVEDIELAATDTQYF. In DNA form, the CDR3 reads TGCAGCGTTGAAGATATAGAACTAGCGGCCACAGATACGCAGTATTTT.